This TCR beta chain was captured by sequencing in a study of T cell repertoires in cytomegalovirus infection. Study at large: Both a matching HLA type and CMV infection were indicated by public TCR beta signatures.

TCRdb passed the reads through MiXCR, listing each CDR3 protein once. The data contain some 350,000 distinct CDR3 sequences, roughly 28% of them singletons. On this clonotype itself: What it binds is unknown.

CDR3 length: 16 amino acids. CDR1 is DFQATT, CDR2 SNEGSKA, per germline (reference sequence). V lost 3 bases to trimming and J lost 1 base; unmatched junction nucleotides: 1. The TCR sequence derives from a human donor in good health (CMV status not recorded). Some clones in this sample may be carry-over from other donors' samples. This chain connects TRBV20-1 to TRBJ2-2; 14 positions agree with TRBD2. The input for sequencing was cultured PBMCs, taken from culture after CMV antigen stimulation. CDR3 nucleotide sequence: TGCAGTGCTAGCGGACTAGCGGGAGGGAACACCGGGGAGCTGTTTTTT. It codes for CSASGLAGGNTGELFF.